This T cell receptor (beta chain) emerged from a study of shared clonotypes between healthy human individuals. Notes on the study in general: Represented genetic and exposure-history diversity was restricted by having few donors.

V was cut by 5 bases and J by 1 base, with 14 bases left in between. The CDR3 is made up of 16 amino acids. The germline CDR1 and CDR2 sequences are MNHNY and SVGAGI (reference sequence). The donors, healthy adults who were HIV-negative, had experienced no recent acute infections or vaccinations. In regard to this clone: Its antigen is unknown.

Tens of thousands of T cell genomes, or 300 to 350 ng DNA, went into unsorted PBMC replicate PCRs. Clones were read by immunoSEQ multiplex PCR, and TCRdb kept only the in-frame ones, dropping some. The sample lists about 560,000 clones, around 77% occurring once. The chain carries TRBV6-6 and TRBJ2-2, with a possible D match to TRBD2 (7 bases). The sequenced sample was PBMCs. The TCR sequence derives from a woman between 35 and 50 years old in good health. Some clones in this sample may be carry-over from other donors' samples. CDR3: CASSPQGGENTGELFF. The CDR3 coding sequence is TGTGCCAGCAGTCCACAAGGGGGGGAGAACACCGGGGAGCTGTTTTTT.